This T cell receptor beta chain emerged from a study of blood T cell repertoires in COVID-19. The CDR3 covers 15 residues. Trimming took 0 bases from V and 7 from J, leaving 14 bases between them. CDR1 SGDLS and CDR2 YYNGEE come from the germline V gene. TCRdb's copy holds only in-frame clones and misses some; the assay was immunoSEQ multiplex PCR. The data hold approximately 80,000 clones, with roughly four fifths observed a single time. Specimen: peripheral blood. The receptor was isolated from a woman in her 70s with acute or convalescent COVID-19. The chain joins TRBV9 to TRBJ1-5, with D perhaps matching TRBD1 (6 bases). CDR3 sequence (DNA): TGTGCCAGCAGCGTAGGAACAGGGATGTGGCAGCCCCAGCATTTT. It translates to CASSVGTGMWQPQHF. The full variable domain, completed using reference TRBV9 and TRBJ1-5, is DSGVTQTPKHLITATGQRVTLRCSPRSGDLSVYWYQQSLDQGLQFLIQYYNGEERAKGNILERFSAQQFPDLHSELNLSSLELGDSALYFCASSVGTGMWQPQHFGDGTRLSIL.